One sample yielded the 10 T cell receptor beta chains listed below, sequenced in a study of molecular identifiers for immune sequencing clone quantification. Each CDR3 protein is one row after TCRdb ran MiXCR on the PCR reads. The sample consists of more than 9,000 distinct CDR3 sequences, just under 20% of them appearing once. The material sequenced was naive CD8+ T cells from blood, with Jurkat cell RNA spiked in. Regarding subset: FACS-sorted CD8+CD4-CCR7+CD45RA+ naive T cells. These receptors originate from a human donor in good health. Some libraries in this study had Jurkat cell RNA spiked in.

Relative to its sample, this clonotype is medium-sized. V usage is TRBV11-1 and J usage is TRBJ1-1, with D unclear. Deletions cut 0 bases from V and 1 base from J, with 3 bases between. The CDR3 covers 13 residues. Germline loops: CDR1 SGHAT, CDR2 FQDESV (reference sequence). Written as DNA, the CDR3 is TGTGCCAGCAGCTTAGCAGCGAACACTGAAGCTTTCTTT. Protein: CASSLAANTEAFF.

This clonotype was picked up many times. The V call is TRBV7-9, the J call TRBJ2-7; D gene uncertain. CDR3 length: 14 residues. Germline values: CDR1 SEHNR, CDR2 FQNEAQ (reference sequence). Trimming shortened V by 2 bases and J by 2 bases, and 10 bases separated the two germline ends. This CDR3 reads CASSLHVAPYEQYF. For the CDR3, the DNA is TGTGCCAGCAGCTTACACGTAGCCCCCTACGAGCAGTACTTC.

Details on this clonotype: The final CDR3 position lacks the conserved phenylalanine or tryptophan, pointing to a likely read error. V is TRBV13 and J is TRBJ2-3, with D possibly being TRBD2 (6 bases). The V and J ends lost 5 bases and 6 bases respectively, with 15 bases between them. This CDR3 contains 14 residues. Germline loops: CDR1 PRHDT, CDR2 FYEKMQ (reference sequence). The CDR3 nucleotides read TGTGCCAGCAGCCGAGGGGCTAGCGTTGATACGCAGTATATT. Encoded protein: CASSRGASVDTQYI.

In this sample, this clonotype is medium-sized. The chain carries TRBV28 and TRBJ2-6, with TRBD1 as a possible D gene (6 bases). The CDR3 covers 15 residues. The V end was cut by 6 bases, the J end by 4 bases, with 13 bases between. CDR1 and CDR2 from the germline V gene are MDHEN and SYDVKM. CDR3 residues: CASRHRAPGANVLTF. The CDR3 DNA is TGTGCCAGCAGGCACAGGGCACCGGGGGCCAACGTCCTGACTTTC.

In regard to this clonotype: A much larger clone lies one base from this, so it may be a read error. The gene calls are TRBV24-1 and TRBJ2-1; unclear D gene. Looked up from germline, CDR1 is KGHDR and CDR2 is SFDVKD. The CDR3 sequence is 13 residues long. Here the CDR3 reads CVTCDWGCNEQFF. CDR3 bases: TGTGTCACCTGTGATTGGGGTTGCAATGAGCAGTTCTTC.

This clonotype was counted at least ten times. The chain employs TRBV7-2 and TRBJ1-1; D is possibly TRBD1 (5 bases). V was clipped by 1 base and J by 5 bases, with 14 bases between them. This CDR3 comprises 15 residues. Germline V gene data show CDR1 as SGHTA and CDR2 as FQGNSA. The CDR3 bases are TGTGCCAGCAGCTTAGATACGGGGCTTAGAACTGAAGCTTTCTTT. Translated, it gives CASSLDTGLRTEAFF.

Ten or more counts support this clonotype. The chain carries TRBV19 and TRBJ1-2; D remains unclear. V lost 9 bases to trimming and J lost 2 bases, with 13 bases between them. The germline CDR1 and CDR2 sequences are LNHDA and SQIVND (reference sequence). CDR3 size: 13 residues. The CDR3 region is CASSRAGNYGYTF. Here the CDR3 DNA reads TGTGCCAGCTCCCGGGCAGGCAACTATGGCTACACCTTC.

This clonotype was recorded many times. The V gene is TRBV7-6, the J gene TRBJ1-1; D gene unclear. The CDR3 contains 13 residues. Trimming left V 5 bases short and J 3 bases short, with 10 bases between. Germline CDR1 SGHVS, CDR2 FNYEAQ. The CDR3 loop reads CASSAGRYTEAFF. CDR3 nucleotides: TGTGCCAGCAGCGCCGGACGGTACACTGAAGCTTTCTTT. The full variable domain, completed using reference TRBV7-6 and TRBJ1-1, is GAGVSQSPRYKVTKRGQDVALRCDPISGHVSLYWYRQALGQGPEFLTYFNYEAQQDKSGLPNDRFSAERPEGSISTLTIQRTEQRDSAMYRCASSAGRYTEAFFGQGTRLTVV.

This clonotype was seen ten or more times. V gene TRBV11-2 combines with J gene TRBJ1-2; D gene uncertain. Trimming left V 4 bases short and J 4 bases short, with 13 bases between. Germline V gene sequence: CDR1 SGHAT, CDR2 FQNNGV. The CDR3 loop spans 14 amino acids. The CDR3 spells CASSSAEPFYGYTF. In DNA form, the CDR3 reads TGTGCCAGCAGCTCCGCGGAGCCATTCTATGGCTACACCTTC.

This clonotype was counted ten times or more. This rearrangement joins TRBV6-5 to TRBJ2-6; tentatively, D is TRBD2 (5 bases). V was cut by 0 bases and J by 2 bases, with 14 bases left in between. In germline, CDR1 is MNHEY, CDR2 SVGAGI. CDR3 size: 18 residues. This chain's CDR3 is CASSYSSSGFPGANVLTF. The CDR3 DNA follows: TGTGCCAGCAGTTACTCGAGTTCGGGATTTCCTGGGGCCAACGTCCTGACTTTC.